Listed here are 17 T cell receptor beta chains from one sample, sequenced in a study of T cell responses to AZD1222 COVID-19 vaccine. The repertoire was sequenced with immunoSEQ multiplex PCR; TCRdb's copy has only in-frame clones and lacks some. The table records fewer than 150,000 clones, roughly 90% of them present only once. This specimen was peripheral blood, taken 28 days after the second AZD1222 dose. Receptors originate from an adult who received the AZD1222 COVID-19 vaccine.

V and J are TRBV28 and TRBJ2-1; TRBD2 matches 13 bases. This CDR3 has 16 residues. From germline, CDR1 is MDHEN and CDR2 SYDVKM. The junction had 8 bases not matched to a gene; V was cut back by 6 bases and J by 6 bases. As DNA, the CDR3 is TGTGCCAGCAGCCGGCATAGACTAGCGGGAGGCAATGAGCAGTTCTTC. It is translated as CASSRHRLAGGNEQFF. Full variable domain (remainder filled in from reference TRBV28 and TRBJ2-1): DVKVTQSSRYLVKRTGEKVFLECVQDMDHENMFWYRQDPGLGLRLIYFSYDVKMKEKGDIPEGYSVSREKKERFSLILESASTNQTSMYLCASSRHRLAGGNEQFFGPGTRLTVL.

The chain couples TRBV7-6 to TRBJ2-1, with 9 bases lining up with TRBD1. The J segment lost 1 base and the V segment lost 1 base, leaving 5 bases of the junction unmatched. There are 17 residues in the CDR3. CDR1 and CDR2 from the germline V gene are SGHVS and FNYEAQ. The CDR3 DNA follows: TGTGCCAGCAGCTTAGTTCCCGGACAGGGGTCCTACAATGAGCAGTTCTTC. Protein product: CASSLVPGQGSYNEQFF.

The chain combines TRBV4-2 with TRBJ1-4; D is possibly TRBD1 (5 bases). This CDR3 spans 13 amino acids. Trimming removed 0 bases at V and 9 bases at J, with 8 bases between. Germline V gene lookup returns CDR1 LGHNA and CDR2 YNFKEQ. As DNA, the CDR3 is TGTGCCAGCAGCCAAGACTTGGGACAAAAACTGTTTTTT. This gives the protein CASSQDLGQKLFF.

CDR3: CASSMEQLNYGYTF. The CDR3 DNA follows: TGTGCCAGCAGCATGGAACAGCTAAACTATGGCTACACCTTC. The rearrangement joins TRBV5-6 to TRBJ1-2; D gene ambiguous. V was pared by 4 bases and J by 2 bases, with 12 bases between. This CDR3 has 14 residues. Germline V gives CDR1 SGHDT, CDR2 YYEEEE.

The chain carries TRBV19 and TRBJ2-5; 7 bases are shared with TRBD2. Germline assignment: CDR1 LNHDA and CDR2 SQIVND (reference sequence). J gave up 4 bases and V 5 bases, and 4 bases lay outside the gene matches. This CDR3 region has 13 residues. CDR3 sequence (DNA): TGTGCCAGTAGTCCGACTAGCTTAGAGACCCAGTACTTC. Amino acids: CASSPTSLETQYF.

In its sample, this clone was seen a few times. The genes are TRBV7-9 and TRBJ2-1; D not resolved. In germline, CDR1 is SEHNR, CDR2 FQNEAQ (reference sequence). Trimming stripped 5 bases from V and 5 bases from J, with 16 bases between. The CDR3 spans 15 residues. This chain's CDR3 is CASSLLSGGNNEQFF. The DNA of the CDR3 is TGTGCCAGCAGCCTTCTTAGTGGCGGAAACAATGAGCAGTTCTTC. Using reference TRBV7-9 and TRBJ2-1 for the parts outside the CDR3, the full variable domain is DTGVSQNPRHKITKRGQNVTFRCDPISEHNRLYWYRQTLGQGPEFLTYFQNEAQLEKSRLLSDRFSAERPKGSFSTLEIQRTEQGDSAMYLCASSLLSGGNNEQFFGPGTRLTVL.

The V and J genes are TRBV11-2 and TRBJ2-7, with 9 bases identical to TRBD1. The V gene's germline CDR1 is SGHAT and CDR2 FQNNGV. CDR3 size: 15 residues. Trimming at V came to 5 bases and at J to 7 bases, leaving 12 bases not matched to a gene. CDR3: CASSPTGGQGGEQYF. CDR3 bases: TGTGCCAGCAGCCCGACCGGGGGACAGGGAGGGGAGCAGTACTTC.

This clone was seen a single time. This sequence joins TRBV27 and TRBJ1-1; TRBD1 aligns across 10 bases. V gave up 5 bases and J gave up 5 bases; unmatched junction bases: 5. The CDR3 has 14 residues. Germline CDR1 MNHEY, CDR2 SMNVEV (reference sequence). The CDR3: CASSRPGQGTEAFF. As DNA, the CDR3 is TGTGCCAGCAGTAGGCCGGGACAGGGGACTGAAGCTTTCTTT.

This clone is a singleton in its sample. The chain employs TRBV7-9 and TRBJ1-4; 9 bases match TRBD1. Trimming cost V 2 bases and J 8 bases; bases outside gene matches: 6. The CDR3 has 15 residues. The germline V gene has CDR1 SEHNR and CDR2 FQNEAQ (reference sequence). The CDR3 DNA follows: TGTGCCAGCAGCTTAATTGGGACAGGGACGGAAAAACTGTTTTTT. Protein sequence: CASSLIGTGTEKLFF.

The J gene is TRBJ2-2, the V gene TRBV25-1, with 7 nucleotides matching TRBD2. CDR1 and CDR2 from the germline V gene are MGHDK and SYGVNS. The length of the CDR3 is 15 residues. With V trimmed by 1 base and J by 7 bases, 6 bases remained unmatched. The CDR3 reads CASSEFAGDGGELFF. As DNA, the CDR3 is TGTGCCAGCAGTGAATTCGCGGGGGACGGCGGGGAGCTGTTTTTT.

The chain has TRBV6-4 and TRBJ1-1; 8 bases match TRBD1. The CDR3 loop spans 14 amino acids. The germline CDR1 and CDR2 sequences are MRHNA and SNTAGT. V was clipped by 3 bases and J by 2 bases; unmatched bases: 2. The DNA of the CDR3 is TGTGCCAGCAGTGAAGGACAGGGAAACACTGAAGCTTTCTTT. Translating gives CASSEGQGNTEAFF.

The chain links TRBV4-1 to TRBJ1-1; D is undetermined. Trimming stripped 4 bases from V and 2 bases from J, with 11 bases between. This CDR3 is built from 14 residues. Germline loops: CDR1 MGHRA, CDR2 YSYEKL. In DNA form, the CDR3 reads TGCGCCAGCAGCCCCCGGCAGAGTAACACTGAAGCTTTCTTT. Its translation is CASSPRQSNTEAFF.

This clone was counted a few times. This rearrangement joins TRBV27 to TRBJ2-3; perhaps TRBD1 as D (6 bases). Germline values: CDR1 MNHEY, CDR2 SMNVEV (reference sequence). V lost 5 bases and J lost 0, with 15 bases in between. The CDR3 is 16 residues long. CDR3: CASSPRTATSTDTQYF. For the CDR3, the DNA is TGTGCCAGCAGTCCCCGGACAGCCACTAGCACAGATACGCAGTATTTT.

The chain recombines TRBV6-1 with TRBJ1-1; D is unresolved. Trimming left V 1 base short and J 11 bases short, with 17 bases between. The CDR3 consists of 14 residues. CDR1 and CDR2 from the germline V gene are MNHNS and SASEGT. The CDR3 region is CASSEGSFGIQAFF. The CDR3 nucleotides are TGTGCCAGCAGTGAAGGGTCTTTTGGGATCCAGGCTTTCTTT.

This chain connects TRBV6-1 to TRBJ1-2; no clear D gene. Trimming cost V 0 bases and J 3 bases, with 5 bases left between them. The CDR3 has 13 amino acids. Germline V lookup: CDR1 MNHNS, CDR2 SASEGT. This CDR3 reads CASSEASYYGYTF. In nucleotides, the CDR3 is TGTGCCAGCAGTGAAGCCAGCTACTATGGCTACACCTTC.

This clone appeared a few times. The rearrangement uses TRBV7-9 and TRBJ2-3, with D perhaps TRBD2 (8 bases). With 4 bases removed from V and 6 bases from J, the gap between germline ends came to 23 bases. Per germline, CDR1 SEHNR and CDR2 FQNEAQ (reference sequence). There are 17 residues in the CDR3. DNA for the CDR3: TGTGCCAGCAGCTCAGGGGGGACTAGGAGGGTCGAGGATACGCAGTATTTT. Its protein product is CASSSGGTRRVEDTQYF.

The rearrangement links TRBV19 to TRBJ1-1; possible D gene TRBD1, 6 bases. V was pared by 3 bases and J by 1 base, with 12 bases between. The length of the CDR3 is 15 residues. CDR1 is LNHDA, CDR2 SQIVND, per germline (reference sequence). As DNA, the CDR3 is TGTGCCAGTAGTATTTCGGGACACCGGAACACTGAAGCTTTCTTT. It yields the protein CASSISGHRNTEAFF.